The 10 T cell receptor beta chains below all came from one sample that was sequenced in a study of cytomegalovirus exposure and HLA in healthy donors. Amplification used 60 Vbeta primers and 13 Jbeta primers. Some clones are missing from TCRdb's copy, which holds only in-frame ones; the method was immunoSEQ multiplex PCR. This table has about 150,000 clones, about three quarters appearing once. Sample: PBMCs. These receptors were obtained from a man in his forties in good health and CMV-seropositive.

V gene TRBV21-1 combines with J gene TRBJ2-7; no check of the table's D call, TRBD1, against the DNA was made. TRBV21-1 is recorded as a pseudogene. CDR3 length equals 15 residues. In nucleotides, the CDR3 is TGTGCCAGCAGCCTTTGTGGCAGGGCGACCTACGAGCAGTACTTC. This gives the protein CASSLCGRATYEQYF.

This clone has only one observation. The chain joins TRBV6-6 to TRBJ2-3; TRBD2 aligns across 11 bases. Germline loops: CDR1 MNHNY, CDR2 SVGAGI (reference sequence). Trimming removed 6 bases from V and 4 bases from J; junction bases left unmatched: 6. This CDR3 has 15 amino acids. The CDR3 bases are TGTGCCAGCAGGCGGGTAGCGGGAGGGGCAGATACGCAGTATTTT. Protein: CASRRVAGGADTQYF.

The CDR3 bases are TGCAGTGCTAGGAGGACCTACGAGCAGTACTTC. Amino acid sequence: CSARRTYEQYF. The genes are TRBV20-1 and TRBJ2-7; D call uncertain. Trimming removed 3 bases from V and 2 bases from J, with 5 bases in between. Per germline, CDR1 DFQATT and CDR2 SNEGSKA (reference sequence). The CDR3 runs to 11 residues.

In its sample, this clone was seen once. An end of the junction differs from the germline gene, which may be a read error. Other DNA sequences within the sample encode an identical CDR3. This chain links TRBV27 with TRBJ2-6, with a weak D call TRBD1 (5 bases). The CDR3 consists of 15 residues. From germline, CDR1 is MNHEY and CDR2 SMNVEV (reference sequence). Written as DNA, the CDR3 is TGTGCCAGCAGTTTCGGGTCCGCTGGGGCCAACGTCCTGACCTTC. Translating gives CASSFGSAGANVLTF.

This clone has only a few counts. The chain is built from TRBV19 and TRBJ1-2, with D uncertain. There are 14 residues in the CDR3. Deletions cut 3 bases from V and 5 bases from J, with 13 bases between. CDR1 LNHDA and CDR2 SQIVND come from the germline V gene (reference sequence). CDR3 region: CASSMRARTYGYTF. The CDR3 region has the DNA TGTGCCAGTAGTATGCGGGCCAGGACTTATGGCTACACCTTC.

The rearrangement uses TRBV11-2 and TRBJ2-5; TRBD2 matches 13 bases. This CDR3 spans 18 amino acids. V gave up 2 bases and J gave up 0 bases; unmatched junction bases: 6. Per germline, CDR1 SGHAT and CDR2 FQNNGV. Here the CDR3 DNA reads TGTGCCAGCAGCTTACTGACTAGCGGGGGGCAACACCAAGAGACCCAGTACTTC. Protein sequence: CASSLLTSGGQHQETQYF.

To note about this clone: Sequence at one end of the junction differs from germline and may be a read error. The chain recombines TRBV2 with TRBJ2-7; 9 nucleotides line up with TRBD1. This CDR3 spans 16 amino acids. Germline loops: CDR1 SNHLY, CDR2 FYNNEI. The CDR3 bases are TGTGCCAGCAGTGGGTACGGACAGGGGCGGTCCTCCGAGCAGTACTTC. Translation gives CASSGYGQGRSSEQYF.

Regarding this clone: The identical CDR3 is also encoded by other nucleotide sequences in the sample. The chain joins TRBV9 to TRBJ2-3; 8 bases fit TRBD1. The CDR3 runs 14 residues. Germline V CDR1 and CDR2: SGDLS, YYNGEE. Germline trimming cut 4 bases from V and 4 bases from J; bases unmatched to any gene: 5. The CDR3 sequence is CASSPGGGPDTQYF. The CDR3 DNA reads TGTGCCAGCAGCCCAGGGGGCGGCCCAGATACGCAGTATTTT.

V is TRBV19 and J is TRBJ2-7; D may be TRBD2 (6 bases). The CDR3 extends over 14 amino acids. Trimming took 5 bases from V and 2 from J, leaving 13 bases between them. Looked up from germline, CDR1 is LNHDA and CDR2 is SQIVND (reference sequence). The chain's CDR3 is CASSSGTGTYEQYF. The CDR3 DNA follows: TGTGCCAGTAGTTCCGGGACTGGCACCTACGAGCAGTACTTC.

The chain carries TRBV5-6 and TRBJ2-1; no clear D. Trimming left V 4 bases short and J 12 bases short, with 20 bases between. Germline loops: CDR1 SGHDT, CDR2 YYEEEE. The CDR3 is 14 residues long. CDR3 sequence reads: CASSLPTGQVGQFF. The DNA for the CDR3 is TGTGCCAGCAGCCTCCCTACTGGGCAGGTAGGGCAGTTCTTC.